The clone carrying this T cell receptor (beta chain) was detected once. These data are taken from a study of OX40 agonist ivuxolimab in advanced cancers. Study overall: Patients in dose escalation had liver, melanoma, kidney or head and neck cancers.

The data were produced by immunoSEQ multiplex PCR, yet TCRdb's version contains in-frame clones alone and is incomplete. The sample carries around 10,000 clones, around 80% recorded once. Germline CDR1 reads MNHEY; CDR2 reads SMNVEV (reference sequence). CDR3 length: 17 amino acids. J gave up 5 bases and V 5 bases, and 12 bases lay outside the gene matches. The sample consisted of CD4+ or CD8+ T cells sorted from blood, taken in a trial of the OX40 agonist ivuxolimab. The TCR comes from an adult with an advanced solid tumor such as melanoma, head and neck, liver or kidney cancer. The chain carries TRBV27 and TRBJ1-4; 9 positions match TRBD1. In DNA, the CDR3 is TGTGCCAGCAGTCCTTTTAGGGCGGGACAGGGCAATGAAAAACTGTTTTTT. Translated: CASSPFRAGQGNEKLFF.